This T cell receptor beta chain was captured in a study of OX40 agonist ivuxolimab in advanced cancers. Germline-derived CDR1 and CDR2 are LNHDA and SQIVND (reference sequence). This CDR3 has 16 residues. The J segment lost 6 bases and the V segment lost 5 bases, leaving 13 bases of the junction unmatched. TCRdb's copy holds only in-frame clones and misses some; the assay was immunoSEQ multiplex PCR. Among some 60,000 clones, 85% to 90% were seen once, and the ten largest hold about 3.8%. The chain couples TRBV19 to TRBJ2-3; TRBD2 matches at 8 bases. The source is an adult with an advanced solid tumor such as melanoma, head and neck, liver or kidney cancer. Sequences were derived from CD4+ or CD8+ T cells sorted from blood, sampled in a trial of the OX40 agonist ivuxolimab. The CDR3 is CASSALRGGLKDTQYF. The CDR3 DNA sequence: TGTGCCAGTAGTGCCCTACGGGGGGGGCTCAAGGATACGCAGTATTTT.